The present TCR beta chain was sequenced within a study of OX40 agonist ivuxolimab in advanced cancers. Measured with immunoSEQ multiplex PCR; TCRdb has only the in-frame clones, and not every one. Among about 90,000 clones, 90% were seen once, and the ten largest hold about 7.7%. The CDR3 sequence is 10 residues long. Germline lookup yields CDR1 DFQATT and CDR2 SNEGSKA (reference sequence). The chain employs TRBV20-1 and TRBJ2-7; D unclear. TRBJ2-5 matches the DNA end more closely, so the J call is doubtful. This TCR came from an adult with an advanced solid tumor such as melanoma, head and neck, liver or kidney cancer. The source material was CD4+ or CD8+ T cells sorted from blood, sampled in a trial of the OX40 agonist ivuxolimab. CDR3 amino acids: CSARTETQYF. The DNA for the CDR3 is TGCAGTGCTAGAACCGAGACCCAGTACTTC.